The rows below give T cell receptor beta chains drawn from one sample of a study of blood T cell repertoires in COVID-19. This table comes from immunoSEQ multiplex PCR, and its TCRdb copy is limited to in-frame clones, with some not included. The sample yields a few hundred thousand clones, nearly 90% seen once. The sample consisted of PBMCs or T cells enriched from blood (not recorded which). These receptors originate from a woman in her late teens or twenties with acute COVID-19. The CDR3 runs from the conserved cysteine through the conserved F or W. A D gene is named only where the DNA matches it firmly. A row's size may be missing; if present it is once, few, many or a size class.

>TRBJ2-2|TRBD1|-|TRBV30
CAWSHLDRSHTGELFF
TGTGCCTGGAGCCATCTGGACAGGTCTCACACCGGGGAGCTGTTTTTT
>TRBJ2-5|TRBD1|-|TRBV18
CASSPRGRQGAFETQYF
TGTGCCAGCTCACCGAGGGGCCGACAGGGGGCGTTTGAGACCCAGTACTTC
>TRBJ2-1|-|-|TRBV11-1
CASSRDFGQFF
TGTGCCAGCAGTCGGGACTTCGGGCAGTTCTTC
>TRBJ1-5|-|-|TRBV19
CASSIRQMNQPQHF
TGTGCCAGTAGTATAAGACAGATGAATCAGCCCCAGCATTTT
>TRBJ1-5|-|-|TRBV5-6
CASSSRFTREGQPQHF
TGTGCCAGCAGTTCCCGGTTTACCAGGGAAGGTCAGCCCCAGCATTTT
>TRBJ1-4|-|-|TRBV29-1
CSAGRGEKLFF
TGCAGCGCCGGAAGAGGTGAAAAACTGTTTTTT
>TRBJ2-3|TRBD2|-|TRBV6-5
CASSSLAGGGGDTQYF
TGTGCCAGCAGTTCCCTAGCGGGAGGCGGGGGAGATACGCAGTATTTT
>TRBJ1-2|-|-|TRBV9
CASSPQVGTTNYGYTF
TGTGCCAGCAGCCCCCAGGTGGGGACAACTAACTATGGCTACACCTTC
>TRBJ2-1|TRBD2|once|TRBV7-2
CASSFYSGGGNEQFF
TGTGCCAGCAGCTTTTACAGCGGGGGGGGCAATGAGCAGTTCTTC
>TRBJ2-2|-|-|TRBV9
CASSTQRGKRELFF
TGTGCCAGCAGCACCCAACGCGGGAAACGGGAGCTGTTTTTT
>TRBJ2-7|TRBD1|-|TRBV28
CASSSGQGRSSYEQYF
TGTGCCAGCAGTTCGGGACAGGGGAGAAGCTCCTACGAGCAGTACTTC
>TRBJ1-3|-|-|TRBV19
CASSRGDSGNTIYF
TGTGCCAGTAGTCGGGGTGACTCTGGAAACACCATATATTTT
>TRBJ2-1|TRBD2|-|TRBV27
CASSRLGLADNEQFF
TGTGCCAGCAGCCGACTAGGACTAGCGGATAATGAGCAGTTCTTC
>TRBJ1-2|-|-|TRBV18
CASSKEEDYGYTF
TGTGCCAGCTCAAAGGAGGAGGACTATGGCTACACCTTC
>TRBJ2-5|-|-|TRBV2
CASRHDSVSAEETQYF
TGTGCCAGCAGACACGACAGTGTTTCCGCCGAAGAGACCCAGTACTTC
>TRBJ1-4|TRBD1|once|TRBV6-5
CASSYSRTGQKLFF
TGTGCCAGCAGTTACAGCCGGACAGGGCAAAAACTGTTTTTT
>TRBJ1-3|TRBD1|-|TRBV4-1
CASSHATGTGFGNTIYF
TGCGCCAGCAGCCACGCAACCGGGACAGGGTTTGGAAACACCATATATTTT
>TRBJ2-6|-|-|TRBV5-1
CASSLGWGAGANVLTF
TGCGCCAGCAGCTTGGGGTGGGGAGCTGGGGCCAACGTCCTGACTTTC
>TRBJ2-6|TRBD2|-|TRBV11-2
CASSSPREGKSSGANVLTF
TGTGCCAGCAGCTCCCCTAGGGAGGGGAAGAGCTCTGGGGCCAACGTCCTGACTTTC
>TRBJ2-7|-|-|TRBV4-1
CASSHRLADPTYEQYF
TGCGCCAGCAGCCACCGCTTAGCGGATCCTACCTACGAGCAGTACTTC
>TRBJ1-3|-|few|TRBV7-9
CASSLIGGGNTIYF
TGTGCCAGCAGCTTAATCGGAGGAGGAAACACCATATATTTT
>TRBJ1-1|-|once|TRBV11-2
CASSLAGAGYNTEAFF
TGTGCCAGCAGCTTAGCTGGTGCAGGGTATAACACTGAAGCTTTCTTT
>TRBJ2-2|-|-|TRBV6-4
CASSGPGEFGGELFF
TGTGCCAGCAGTGGCCCCGGTGAGTTTGGCGGGGAGCTGTTTTTT
>TRBJ2-7|TRBD2|-|TRBV6-5
CASSYSSGRTYEQYF
TGTGCCAGCAGTTACTCTAGCGGGAGGACCTACGAGCAGTACTTC
>TRBJ2-1|-|-|TRBV5-8
CASSWGDSLNIPYNEQFF
TGTGCCAGCAGCTGGGGGGACAGTCTTAATATCCCCTACAATGAGCAGTTCTTC
>TRBJ2-4|TRBD2|-|TRBV7-2
CASSLEGLAGLAKNIQYF
TGTGCCAGCAGCTTAGAGGGACTAGCGGGTTTAGCCAAAAACATTCAGTACTTC
>TRBJ1-5|-|-|TRBV4-1
CASSQVPSRNQPQHF
TGCGCCAGCAGCCAAGTTCCCAGTCGCAATCAGCCCCAGCATTTT
>TRBJ1-2|-|few|TRBV7-8
CASSLGLGREAEYGYTF
TGTGCCAGCAGCTTAGGGTTGGGCAGGGAGGCAGAGTATGGCTACACCTTC
>TRBJ1-1|TRBD1|-|TRBV28
CASSPTRQDRDTEAFF
TGTGCCAGCAGTCCTACGAGACAAGACAGGGACACTGAAGCTTTCTTT
>TRBJ2-5|TRBD1|-|TRBV5-6
CASSQGRETQYF
TGTGCCAGCTCACAGGGGAGAGAGACCCAGTACTTC
>TRBJ2-3|TRBD2|-|TRBV2
CASSGVWGLAGDTDTQYF
TGTGCCAGCAGTGGGGTTTGGGGACTAGCGGGGGACACAGATACGCAGTATTTT
>TRBJ2-7|TRBD2|-|TRBV6-5
CASSYSVSGSASVQYF
TGTGCCAGCAGTTACTCGGTTAGCGGGAGCGCCTCCGTGCAGTACTTC
>TRBJ1-6|-|-|TRBV19
CASKEPNSPLHF
TGTGCCAGTAAAGAGCCTAATTCACCCCTCCACTTT
>TRBJ2-1|TRBD2|-|TRBV7-9
CASSSLTSGRASSYNEQFF
TGTGCCAGCAGCTCGCTGACTAGCGGGAGGGCCAGCTCCTACAATGAGCAGTTCTTC
>TRBJ2-7|TRBD2|-|TRBV27
CASRRDRARGLAGASSSYEQYF
TGTGCCAGCAGACGAGACAGGGCTCGAGGCCTAGCGGGAGCGTCCAGCTCCTACGAGCAGTACTTC
>TRBJ1-2|TRBD1|few|TRBV27
CASSRDSTFYGYTF
TGTGCCAGCAGTCGGGACAGCACCTTCTATGGCTACACCTTC
>TRBJ2-5|-|-|TRBV29-1
CSVSGRRQETQYF
TGCAGCGTCTCCGGGAGACGCCAAGAGACCCAGTACTTC
>TRBJ2-7|TRBD2|-|TRBV14
CASSQGGGSRYEQYF
TGTGCCAGCAGCCAAGGCGGGGGATCCCGCTACGAGCAGTACTTC
>TRBJ2-7|TRBD2|-|TRBV3-1/TRBV3-2
CASSLSGSDEQYF
TGTGCCAGCAGCCTTAGCGGGAGCGACGAGCAGTACTTC
>TRBJ1-4|-|-|TRBV5-1
CASRDSRNEKLFF
TGCGCCAGCAGGGACAGCAGAAATGAAAAACTGTTTTTT
>TRBJ2-7|-|-|TRBV18
CASSAEYEQYF
TGTGCCAGCTCAGCAGAATACGAGCAGTACTTC
>TRBJ2-6|-|-|TRBV30
CAWSGGGANVLTF
TGTGCCTGGAGTGGAGGCGGGGCCAACGTCCTGACTTTC